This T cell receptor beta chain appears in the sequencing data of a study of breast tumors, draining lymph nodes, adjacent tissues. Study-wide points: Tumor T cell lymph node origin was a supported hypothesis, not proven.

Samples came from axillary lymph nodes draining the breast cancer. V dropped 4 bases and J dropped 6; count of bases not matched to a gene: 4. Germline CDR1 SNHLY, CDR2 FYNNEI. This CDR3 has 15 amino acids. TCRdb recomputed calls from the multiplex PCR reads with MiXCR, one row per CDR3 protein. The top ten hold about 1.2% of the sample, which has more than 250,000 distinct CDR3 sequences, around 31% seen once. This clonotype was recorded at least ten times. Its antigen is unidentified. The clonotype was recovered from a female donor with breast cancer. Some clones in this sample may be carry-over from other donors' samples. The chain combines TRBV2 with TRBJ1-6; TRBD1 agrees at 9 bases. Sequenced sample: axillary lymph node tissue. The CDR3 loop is CASSVGGQGNSPLHF. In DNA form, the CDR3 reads TGTGCCAGCAGTGTTGGGGGACAGGGTAATTCACCCCTCCACTTT.